This T cell receptor beta chain comes out of a study of blood T cell repertoires in COVID-19. Whole-study context: Samples taken during acute and convalescent COVID-19 were collected in the United States, Italy and Spain. Sources were T cells, B-cell-depleted T cells, or PBMCs; the material itself was cDNA or gDNA.

V shed 2 bases and J 6 bases; nucleotides not matched to a gene: 8. The CDR3 length is 16 residues. Germline CDR1 LGHDT, CDR2 YNNKEL (reference sequence). The authors' processing: It was from reference gene primer amplification that nucleated cell counts were estimated. Sequenced by immunoSEQ multiplex PCR; TCRdb stores in-frame clones only, minus some. That table furnishes V, J and clone size, whereas the DNA furnished D and trimming. Of under 150,000 clones in the sample, approximately 89% were seen once. This TCR came from a human donor in a cohort sampled during active COVID-19. The genes are TRBV3-1 (or the pseudogene TRBV3-2) and TRBJ2-1; TRBD1 matches 9 bases. Sequenced: peripheral blood. CDR3 in DNA: TGTGCCAGCAGCCAAAACCGGGACAGGGCCCCCAATGAGCAGTTCTTC. This translates into CASSQNRDRAPNEQFF.